These 31 T cell receptor beta chains share one sample of origin, sequenced in a study of graft-versus-host responses after intestinal transplantation. Produced via immunoSEQ multiplex PCR; TCRdb's table is partial and in-frame only. This table holds about 82,000 clones, around 92% found once. For these receptors, no antigen is known. The sample was unstimulated CD4+ T cells sorted from spleen or lymph node cells, taken before intestinal transplant. These receptors originate from a human donor who received an intestinal transplant.

The chain combines TRBV12-5 with TRBJ1-1; a weak D match, TRBD1 (5 bases). Germline loops: CDR1 LGHNT, CDR2 FRNRAP. Trimming shortened V by 7 bases and J by 9 bases, and 18 bases separated the two germline ends. This CDR3 has 13 residues. The CDR3 region is CASAWGGARQAFF. The CDR3 DNA reads TGTGCTAGTGCCTGGGGAGGGGCGCGGCAAGCTTTCTTT.

The rearrangement uses TRBV11-1 and TRBJ1-2, with 7 bases matching TRBD1. The V and J ends lost 1 base and 2 bases, in that order; junction bases with no gene match: 4. The CDR3 contains 15 residues. From germline, CDR1 is SGHAT and CDR2 FQDESV (reference sequence). CDR3 residues: CASSLDTGENYGYTF. The CDR3 bases are TGTGCCAGCAGCTTAGACACAGGGGAAAACTATGGCTACACCTTC.

CDR3 loop: CASSTGFGQETQYF. CDR3 DNA sequence: TGTGCCAGCAGCACCGGGTTCGGCCAAGAGACCCAGTACTTC. The J gene is TRBJ2-5, the V gene TRBV7-2; D is undetermined. V was trimmed by 5 bases and J by 1 base, leaving 11 bases between them. Germline-derived CDR1 and CDR2 are SGHTA and FQGNSA. CDR3 length: 14 amino acids. The full variable domain, with the rest looked up from reference TRBV7-2 and TRBJ2-5, is GAGVSQSPSNKVTEKGKDVELRCDPISGHTALYWYRQSLGQGLEFLIYFQGNSAPDKSGLPSDRFSAERTGGSVSTLTIQRTQQEDSAVYLCASSTGFGQETQYFGPGTRLLVL.

Remarks on this clone: Other DNA sequences in this sample translate to the same CDR3. The chain couples TRBV5-1 to TRBJ2-1, with 10 bases matching TRBD2. Germline V gene data show CDR1 as SGHRS and CDR2 as YFSETQ. The CDR3 has 16 residues. After removal of 0 bases from V and 3 bases from J, the junction contained 3 bases not matched to a gene. DNA for the CDR3: TGCGCCAGCAGCTTGGGCCTAGCGGGGGTCTACAATGAGCAGTTCTTC. Its translation is CASSLGLAGVYNEQFF.

V is TRBV7-9 and J is TRBJ2-4; possible D gene TRBD2, 5 bases. This CDR3 is built from 15 residues. The V end lost 0 bases, the J end lost 2 bases, and 8 bases lay between the germline ends. CDR1 is SEHNR, CDR2 FQNEAQ, per germline (reference sequence). In nucleotides, the CDR3 is TGTGCCAGCAGCTTAGCGAGGGAATCCAAAAACATTCAGTACTTC. It yields the protein CASSLARESKNIQYF.

The chain carries TRBV4-1 and TRBJ2-7; D not certain. Germline-derived CDR1 and CDR2 are MGHRA and YSYEKL. Trimming cost V 0 bases and J 6 bases, with 9 bases left between them. The CDR3 length is 13 residues. The CDR3 is CASSQDPHFEQYF. In DNA form, the CDR3 reads TGCGCCAGCAGCCAAGATCCTCACTTCGAGCAGTACTTC.

The chain combines TRBV11-2 with TRBJ2-1; 9 nucleotides align to TRBD1. Germline lookup yields CDR1 SGHAT and CDR2 FQNNGV. Unmatched junction bases numbered 4, after V lost 5 bases and J lost 2 bases. The CDR3 sequence is 15 residues long. The CDR3 nucleotides read TGTGCCAGCAGCCTACAGGGGGCACCCTACAATGAGCAGTTCTTC. Residues: CASSLQGAPYNEQFF. Based on the CDR3 plus reference TRBV11-2 and TRBJ2-1, the full variable domain is EAGVAQSPRYKIIEKRQSVAFWCNPISGHATLYWYQQILGQGPKLLIQFQNNGVVDDSQLPKDRFSAERLKGVDSTLKIQPAKLEDSAVYLCASSLQGAPYNEQFFGPGTRLTVL.

This clone turned up a few times. The chain employs TRBV6-6 and TRBJ1-3; tentative D call: TRBD1 (6 bases). The germline V gene encodes CDR1 MNHNY and CDR2 SVGAGI (reference sequence). The CDR3 covers 15 residues. V lost 6 bases and J lost 1, with 13 bases in between. CDR3 loop: CASRAQGWSGNTIYF. The CDR3 nucleotides are TGTGCCAGCAGGGCACAGGGCTGGTCTGGAAACACCATATATTTT.

The V call is TRBV30, the J call TRBJ1-2; a possible D gene is TRBD1 (6 bases). The CDR3 extends over 14 amino acids. The germline V and J ends were trimmed by 5 bases and 2 bases, with 15 bases remaining between them. CDR1 is GTSNPN and CDR2 is SVGIG in the germline V gene (reference sequence). The CDR3: CAWGDGQFNYGYTF. The CDR3 nucleotides are TGTGCCTGGGGCGATGGACAGTTCAACTATGGCTACACCTTC.

The chain carries TRBV6-4 and TRBJ2-2, with D possibly being TRBD1 (6 bases). This CDR3 is built from 16 residues. The V end lost 4 bases, the J end lost 1 base, and 13 bases lay between the germline ends. CDR1 and CDR2 from the germline V gene are MRHNA and SNTAGT. The CDR3 DNA is TGTGCCAGCAGTGCCGACAGGTTTGAGAACACCGGGGAGCTGTTTTTT. Protein product: CASSADRFENTGELFF.

A few counts support this clone. The gene calls are TRBV7-2 and TRBJ1-1; 10 nucleotides line up with TRBD1. CDR1 and CDR2 (germline): SGHTA, FQGNSA. The CDR3 runs 16 residues. V was pared by 5 bases and J by 7 bases, with 13 bases of the junction left unmatched. In DNA form, the CDR3 reads TGTGCCAGCAGCCCACACAGGACAGGGGGTATCGGTGAAGCTTTCTTT. This encodes CASSPHRTGGIGEAFF.

The chain has TRBV9 and TRBJ2-7; 7 nucleotides agree with TRBD2. V shed 0 bases and J 2 bases; nucleotides not matched to a gene: 2. The CDR3 has 14 residues. CDR1 SGDLS and CDR2 YYNGEE come from the germline V gene. In DNA form, the CDR3 reads TGTGCCAGCAGCGTAGGCAGCGGGACCTACGAGCAGTACTTC. Translated, it gives CASSVGSGTYEQYF.

The chain's CDR3 is CASSLVQGDPYEQYF. The CDR3 DNA reads TGTGCCAGCAGCTTAGTGCAGGGGGATCCCTACGAGCAGTACTTC. This chain links TRBV7-2 with TRBJ2-7; 7 bases match TRBD1. The CDR3 is 15 residues long. CDR1 SGHTA and CDR2 FQGNSA come from the germline V gene. J gave up 2 bases and V 1 base, and 5 bases lay outside the gene matches.

V gene TRBV7-2 combines with J gene TRBJ2-1; 10 bases map to TRBD2. Germline V gives CDR1 SGHTA, CDR2 FQGNSA. V lost 3 bases to trimming and J lost 4 bases; unmatched junction nucleotides: 3. This CDR3 is 15 amino acids long. CDR3 in amino acids: CASSFRTSGYNEQFF. The CDR3 bases are TGTGCCAGCAGCTTTCGGACTAGCGGATACAATGAGCAGTTCTTC.

The chain joins TRBV14 to TRBJ1-1; D not certain. CDR1 and CDR2 (germline): SGHDN, FVKESK. The length of the CDR3 is 13 residues. Trimming left V 4 bases short and J 4 bases short, with 10 bases between. CDR3 coding DNA: TGTGCCAGCAGCCCGGAGGTTATCACTGAAGCTTTCTTT. This translates into CASSPEVITEAFF.

The V gene is TRBV11-2, the J gene TRBJ2-3; possible D gene TRBD1, 5 bases. The V end was cut by 4 bases, the J end by 4 bases, with 12 bases between. CDR1 is SGHAT and CDR2 is FQNNGV in the germline V gene. The CDR3 has 14 amino acids. CDR3: CASSSLVGADTQYF. CDR3 in DNA: TGTGCCAGCAGCTCTCTAGTAGGGGCAGATACGCAGTATTTT.

This clone came up once. The chain joins TRBV30 to TRBJ1-6; D perhaps matches TRBD1 (5 bases). Germline CDR1 GTSNPN, CDR2 SVGIG (reference sequence). V was cut by 0 bases and J by 9 bases, with 9 bases left in between. The CDR3 totals 13 residues. The CDR3 DNA follows: TGTGCCTGGAGTGTACCGGGGGGTTCACCCCTCCACTTT. Its protein product is CAWSVPGGSPLHF.

V gene TRBV5-4 combines with J gene TRBJ1-2, with no clear D. Deletions cut 7 bases from V and 4 bases from J, with 23 bases between. Germline V CDR1 and CDR2: SGHNT, YYREEE (reference sequence). This CDR3 spans 16 amino acids. CDR3 in DNA: TGTGCCAGCTCGGTATCTGTACCAGGAAAGATCTATGGCTACACCTTC. This gives the protein CASSVSVPGKIYGYTF.

The rearrangement links TRBV2 to TRBJ2-1; 10 positions match TRBD2. Trimming at V came to 6 bases and at J to 6 bases, leaving 2 bases not matched to a gene. The length of the CDR3 is 13 residues. CDR1 SNHLY and CDR2 FYNNEI come from the germline V gene. CDR3 loop: CASSGTSANEQFF. CDR3 sequence (DNA): TGTGCCAGCAGCGGGACTAGCGCCAATGAGCAGTTCTTC. The entire variable domain, with the rest obtained from reference TRBV2 and TRBJ2-1, is as follows: EPEVTQTPSHQVTQMGQEVILRCVPISNHLYFYWYRQILGQKVEFLVSFYNNEISEKSEIFDDQFSVERPDGSNFTLKIRSTKLEDSAMYFCASSGTSANEQFFGPGTRLTVL.

This clone was detected only once. The CDR3 coding sequence is TGTGCCTCAAAGGAGGGTTACAACACCGGGGAGCTGTTTTTT. It translates to CASKEGYNTGELFF. This chain uses TRBV6-6 with TRBJ2-2; possible D gene TRBD2, 6 bases. Germline V lookup: CDR1 MNHNY, CDR2 SVGAGI (reference sequence). Trimming stripped 11 bases from V and 2 bases from J, with 15 bases between. The CDR3 has 14 amino acids.

The rearrangement joins TRBV15 to TRBJ2-7; D may be TRBD1 (6 bases). Germline V lookup: CDR1 LNHNV, CDR2 YYDKDF (reference sequence). V lost 3 bases and J 3 bases, leaving 9 bases between the germline ends. The CDR3 runs 13 residues. CDR3 bases: TGTGCCACCAGCAGGGGGGCGGGCTACGAGCAGTACTTC. The encoded protein is CATSRGAGYEQYF.

This clone came up once. The rearrangement joins TRBV7-6 to TRBJ2-1; tentative D call: TRBD1 (6 bases). This CDR3 spans 13 amino acids. V lost 6 bases, J lost 9 bases, and 15 bases lay in between. Germline V lookup: CDR1 SGHVS, CDR2 FNYEAQ. The CDR3 sequence is CASSQKGVGEQFF. Here the CDR3 DNA reads TGTGCCAGCAGTCAAAAGGGGGTAGGTGAGCAGTTCTTC. Full variable domain (missing parts from reference TRBV7-6 and TRBJ2-1): GAGVSQSPRYKVTKRGQDVALRCDPISGHVSLYWYRQALGQGPEFLTYFNYEAQQDKSGLPNDRFSAERPEGSISTLTIQRTEQRDSAMYRCASSQKGVGEQFFGPGTRLTVL.

The V call is TRBV6-5, the J call TRBJ1-5; weak D call: TRBD1 (5 bases). Trimming took 0 bases from V and 5 from J, leaving 8 bases between them. This CDR3 is built from 14 residues. Looked up from germline, CDR1 is MNHEY and CDR2 is SVGAGI. As DNA, the CDR3 is TGTGCCAGCAGTTACTCCTGGGGCGATCAGCCCCAGCATTTT. Translation: CASSYSWGDQPQHF.

This sequence joins TRBV15 and TRBJ2-3; no reliable D call. V lost 5 bases, J lost 4 bases, and 13 bases lay in between. The CDR3 has 14 amino acids. Germline V CDR1 and CDR2: LNHNV, YYDKDF (reference sequence). The CDR3 bases are TGTGCCACCAGCGGTCTCCTAAGTTCAGATACGCAGTATTTT. Amino acids: CATSGLLSSDTQYF.

The rearrangement uses TRBV5-6 and TRBJ2-3; TRBD2 matches 12 bases. From germline, CDR1 is SGHDT and CDR2 YYEEEE. V dropped 4 bases and J dropped 6; count of bases not matched to a gene: 6. The CDR3 loop spans 15 amino acids. The CDR3, as DNA: TGTGCCAGCAGCCTGACACTAGCGGGGGGCGATACGCAGTATTTT. Its protein is CASSLTLAGGDTQYF.

The chain couples TRBV7-2 to TRBJ1-6; 8 nucleotides align to TRBD1. The CDR3 runs to 17 residues. Germline values: CDR1 SGHTA, CDR2 FQGNSA. Trimming removed 6 bases from V and 7 bases from J; junction bases left unmatched: 14. CDR3 sequence (DNA): TGTGCCAGCAGGCGAATTCCAGGACAGGGAGGAAATTCACCCCTCCACTTT. This translates into CASRRIPGQGGNSPLHF.

The genes are TRBV6-6 and TRBJ2-3, with TRBD2 matching 12 bases. V trimming: 0 bases; J trimming: 3 bases; junction bases outside the gene matches: 1. Germline-derived CDR1 and CDR2 are MNHNY and SVGAGI (reference sequence). This CDR3 is built from 16 residues. CDR3 residues: CASSYSTSGGTDTQYF. The CDR3 DNA follows: TGTGCCAGCAGTTACTCGACTAGCGGGGGAACAGATACGCAGTATTTT.

V and J are TRBV6-6 and TRBJ1-1; no clear D. The ends were cut back, 5 bases at V and 6 bases at J, with 13 bases in the middle. The CDR3 runs 13 residues. Germline CDR1 reads MNHNY; CDR2 reads SVGAGI (reference sequence). The chain's CDR3 is CASSPPESAEAFF. Here the CDR3 DNA reads TGTGCCAGCAGTCCGCCAGAATCCGCTGAAGCTTTCTTT.

This rearrangement joins TRBV5-1 to TRBJ2-1, with 12 bases that match TRBD2. CDR1 is SGHRS and CDR2 is YFSETQ in the germline V gene. With 8 bases clipped from V and 10 bases from J, the junction kept 10 bases outside the gene matches. This CDR3 comprises 14 residues. CDR3 amino acids: CASTASGGVWEQFF. The CDR3 bases are TGCGCCAGTACGGCTAGCGGGGGGGTTTGGGAGCAGTTCTTC.

This sequence joins TRBV7-2 and TRBJ2-2, with D perhaps matching TRBD1 (5 bases). The V gene lost 4 bases and the J gene lost 5 bases, with 14 bases spanning the gap. Germline V gives CDR1 SGHTA, CDR2 FQGNSA. CDR3 length: 15 residues. This CDR3 reads CASSWGGPGTGELFF. CDR3 DNA: TGTGCCAGCAGCTGGGGTGGGCCAGGGACCGGGGAGCTGTTTTTT.

This clone was observed a handful of times. The chain employs TRBV6-1 and TRBJ1-3, with 7 bases that match TRBD1. Trimming took 7 bases from V and 4 from J; bases not matched to a gene: 7. This CDR3 is 14 amino acids long. Germline CDR1 MNHNS, CDR2 SASEGT. In DNA, the CDR3 is TGTGCCAGCAAATGGACAGGCGAAGGAAACACCATATATTTT. It encodes CASKWTGEGNTIYF.